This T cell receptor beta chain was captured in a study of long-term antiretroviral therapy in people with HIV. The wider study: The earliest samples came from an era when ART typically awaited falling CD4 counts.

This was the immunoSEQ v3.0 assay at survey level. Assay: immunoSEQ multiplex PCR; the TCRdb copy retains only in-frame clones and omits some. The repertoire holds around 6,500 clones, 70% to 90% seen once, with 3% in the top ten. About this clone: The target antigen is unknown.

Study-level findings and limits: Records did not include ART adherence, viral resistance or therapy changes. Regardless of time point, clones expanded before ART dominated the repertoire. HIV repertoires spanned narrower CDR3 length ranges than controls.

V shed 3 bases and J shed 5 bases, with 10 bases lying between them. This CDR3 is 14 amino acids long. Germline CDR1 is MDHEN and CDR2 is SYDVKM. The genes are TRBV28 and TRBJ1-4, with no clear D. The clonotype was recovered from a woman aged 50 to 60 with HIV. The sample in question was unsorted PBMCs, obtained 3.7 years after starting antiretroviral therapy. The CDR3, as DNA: TGTGCCAGCAGTTTTTTCAGCCGGAATGAAAAACTGTTTTTT. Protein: CASSFFSRNEKLFF.